This TCR beta chain is from a study of cytomegalovirus exposure and HLA in healthy donors (dated by TCRdb to about 2017). Study-wide context: An earlier analysis of fewer than 750 of the donors reported approximately 300 Gb of sequence data and 95 million to 130 million unique TCR beta sequences obtained from roughly 170 million T cells. Every repertoire in the discovery cohort had been generated on one and the same sequencing platform. Among about 390 genotyped donors of the cohort, an average of about 240,000 unique TCR beta nucleotide sequences were sequenced per donor, roughly 18% of them non-productive. To predict cytomegalovirus infection status, the study combined high-throughput TCR immunosequencing, statistical association of individual TCRs with disease status, and machine learning. HLA typing included class I and class II loci at four-digit resolution. In addition to the first cohort of around 670 subjects, a separate validation cohort of around 110 different subjects was used. Among the roughly 400 genotyped donors, around 81% belonged to the genetic ancestry cluster associated with self-reported Caucasian donors. A handful of DR-DQ haplotypes were treated as single units for association and clustering because of strong linkage in the cohort. Donor age, sex, ethnicity and CMV serostatus were compiled alongside the repertoire data. Rather than using new phenotypic data, the later analysis identified candidate immune exposures from TCR beta sequences and from how often those sequences occurred across donors. In a later analysis, previously published TCR beta repertoires from fewer than 750 donors were re-analyzed and high-resolution HLA genotyping was added so that TCR occurrence patterns could be studied. To decide whether each TCR beta V gene segment behaved as functional or pseudogenic, an earlier analysis of some 600 of the donors relied on high-throughput TCR beta sequencing. The aim of the study was to test whether cataloging public T cell receptors could identify signatures of past pathogen exposure. Roughly 300 gigabases of sequencing data and tens of millions of unique TCR sequences were included in an early release covering around 650 HLA-typed donors. A later genetic analysis used genome-wide SNP genotypes for about three fifths of the 666 donors, treating that subset as a discovery cohort. The T cell repertoires of 666 subjects were profiled by immunosequencing and related to cytomegalovirus serostatus. Typing coverage differed by locus: A, B, C, DRB1 and DQB1 were typed in about 620-630 donors, DQA1 in 500 to 550, DPA1 in 606, and DPB1 in roughly 470.

This clone was counted between two and nine times. Its antigen is not yet known. Base qualities were left out, and no much larger clone turns up one base away. Study-wide conclusions, independent of this receptor: A later analysis associated 16,951 TCR beta sequences with specific HLA alleles at a false discovery rate of 0.05. The sequencing pipeline was judged likely to have produced a cluster of highly shared sequence variants as a technical artifact. Linkage disequilibrium might explain the correlated functional status among segregating V segments, but an unknown experimental factor could not be excluded. Seventeen rarely observed V segments, including chromosome 9 orphons, were excluded from the earlier analysis of almost 600 of the donors because counts were too low. A later analysis found that most CMV-associated TCR beta chains appeared HLA-restricted, with HLA associations seemingly driven largely by CMV exposure. A further reported finding was that TCR beta sequences accurately predicted the HLA-A and HLA-B alleles for most subjects in the first cohort. The authors suggested that the approach could potentially be extended to other disease states and immunological phenotypes. Most TCR sequences were seen in very few donors, while some public TCRs were found in many individuals. When HLA alleles, especially DR and DQ, strongly co-occurred, attributing TCR associations to individual alleles was difficult. A total of roughly 160 TCR beta chains were listed by the study as associated with cytomegalovirus. Because the 87-base-pair reads could not distinguish some IMGT-functional V segments, including TRBV6-2 and TRBV6-3, those segments were excluded. This cohort had only TCR beta chains sequenced, and the lack of alpha or paired-chain data limited which features could be detected. A later analysis reported that several top co-occurrence clusters appeared linked to parvovirus B19, influenza, CMV and Epstein-Barr virus. In a later analysis, HLA-associated TCR beta chains showed more clonal expansion and lower generation probabilities than non-associated chains that were equally common. In a later analysis, TCR association rates were found to vary across HLA loci, with the most associated TCRs seen for DRB1 alleles and the fewest for HLA-C alleles. Because HLA typing was missing for some donors at each locus, association tests included only the typed subset. A few of the identified cytomegalovirus-associated TCR beta chains were confirmed in vitro to be specific for cytomegalovirus antigens. A later genetic analysis reported fewer N-insertions in productive TCRs among donors in an Asian-associated ancestry cluster than the roughly 670-donor mean. A later genetic analysis associated a missense DCLRE1C variant with V-gene and J-gene trimming of TCR beta chains, and an independent cohort replicated the association. In an earlier analysis of fewer than 700 of the donors, most TCR beta V segments appeared in productive rearrangements about 87% or about 30% of the time, broadly matching IMGT annotations. Presence/absence analyses assumed roughly uniform sequencing depth across donors, an assumption that may not hold. Immune exposure information for the cohort was limited to CMV serostatus. The classifier was reported to diagnose cytomegalovirus status with high specificity and sensitivity in both the original and validation cohorts.

From cysteine to phenylalanine, the CDR3 is 14 amino acids long. Kept here is only the CDR3 DNA, which spans 42 bases and is read in frame from base 1. The CDR1 and CDR2 encoded by the germline V gene are MGHRA and YSYEKL. The cohort consisted of 666 healthy bone marrow donors. All cohort members were sampled while nominally healthy, although unrecorded immune exposures were likely present. The donor was CMV seropositive and was included in the group of 250 to 300 seropositive cohort members. A peripheral blood sample was collected from each donor, and TCR beta sequencing was performed on peripheral blood mononuclear cells. Genomic DNA extraction from the blood cell samples was performed with the Qiagen DNeasy Blood Extraction Kit. The library was produced with the immunoSEQ multiplex PCR assay. The multiplex PCR relied on a mix of 60 forward primers for TCR Vbeta segments and 13 reverse primers for TCR Jbeta segments. A multiplex PCR assay on genomic DNA amplified the CDR3 region of rearranged TCR beta genes. On the Illumina HiSeq System, the amplified TCR beta libraries were sequenced as 87-base-pair reads. The authors' analysis ran thus. In a later analysis, around 80 million unique TCR beta chains were counted across the 500 to 700 repertoires, and about 10 million of these chains were shared by at least two donors. To remove PCR and sequencing errors, raw reads were error-corrected and collapsed into unique sequences using a nearest-neighbor algorithm that merged closely related sequences. CDR3 sequences were aligned to IMGT reference sequences to assign V, D and J gene segments. For a sequence to be retained, a match of at least six nucleotides to both a V gene segment and a J gene segment was required. Rearrangements were called productive when the CDR3 lacked stop codons and stayed in frame with V and J; all others were non-productive. Following IMGT convention, CDR3 was defined as the stretch from the second conserved V-encoded cysteine to the conserved J-encoded phenylalanine. Sequences without an unambiguous match to a single V gene segment were excluded from the earlier analysis of 587 of the donors. In an earlier analysis of a few hundred of the donors, a V segment was called functional when productive rearrangements were above 56.7%, and segregating when the standard deviation between donors exceeded 5%. A statistical classification framework was built to diagnose cytomegalovirus status from the catalog of TCR beta chain sequences. V and J gene assignment, in a later analysis, came from comparing TCR nucleotide sequences with IMGT/GENE-DB human TR gene sequences. In a later analysis, CDR3 sequences and most-parsimonious VDJ recombination scenarios were assigned using the TCRdist pipeline. In a later analysis, each TCR beta chain was defined by its CDR3 amino acid sequence together with its V-gene family, and reads without a unique V-gene family were excluded. A later analysis removed 592 highly shared, low-generation-probability nucleotide sequences to deal with suspected cross-contamination and a sequencing artifact. In a later analysis, a clonal expansion index was calculated for each public chain from normalized within-repertoire ranks of inferred template counts. A later analysis computed generation probabilities with a VDJ recombination model fitted to out-of-frame rearrangements, and checked the results against IGoR. A later analysis scored TCR-TCR, TCR-HLA and TCR-CMV co-occurrence with hypergeometric tests, applying a repertoire-size bias correction to TCR pairs. False discovery rates were estimated in a later analysis by permuting HLA or CMV assignments 20 times. In a later analysis, co-occurring TCRs were grouped with DBSCAN, and TCRdist sequence similarity was added when clustering was performed within HLA-allele-positive subsets. Co-occurrence clustering excluded repertoires with fewer than 30,000 or more than 120,000 public chains, plus five with anomalous nucleotide sharing. TCRdb mirrors the immuneACCESS table, restricted to in-frame sequences. Some clones are absent from its copies; in checked studies, under half trace to an unresolved V gene, and the reason for the others is unknown. That table supplies the V and J calls and clone size; D and trimming were determined from the DNA. In all, the sample holds about 160,000 clones, and 70% to 85% of those were seen once. Of the sample, roughly 3.7% is held by the ten largest clones.

In this chain, TRBV4-1 is recombined with TRBJ2-5; the D region possibly corresponds to TRBD1 (6 bases align). The end of the DNA fits TRBJ2-7 better, so the J call may be wrong. Sample: PBMCs. The TCR sequence derives from a man aged 25-40 years in good health and CMV-seropositive. The CDR3 sequence is CASSQAGQIYEQYF. The nucleotide sequence reads as follows: TGCGCCAGCAGCCAAGCAGGACAGATATACGAGCAGTACTTC.